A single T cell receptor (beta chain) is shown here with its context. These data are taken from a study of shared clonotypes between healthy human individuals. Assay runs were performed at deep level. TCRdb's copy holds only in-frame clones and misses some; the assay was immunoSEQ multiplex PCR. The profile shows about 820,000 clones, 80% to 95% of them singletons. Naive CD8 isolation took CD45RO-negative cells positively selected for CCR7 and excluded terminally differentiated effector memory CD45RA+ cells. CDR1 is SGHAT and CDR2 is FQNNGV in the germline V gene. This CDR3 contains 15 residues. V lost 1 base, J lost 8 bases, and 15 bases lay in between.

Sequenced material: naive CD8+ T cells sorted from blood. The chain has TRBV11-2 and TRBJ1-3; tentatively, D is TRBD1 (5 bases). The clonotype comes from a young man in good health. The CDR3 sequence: CASSLGPGLLDTIYF. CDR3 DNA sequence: TGTGCCAGCAGCTTAGGCCCGGGACTACTCGACACCATATATTTT.